This T cell receptor beta chain came from a study of blood T cell repertoires in COVID-19. The assay was immunoSEQ multiplex PCR, and TCRdb's table has in-frame clones only and misses some. The sample contains 210,000 or so clones, roughly 80% of which appear only once. This CDR3 is 13 amino acids long. CDR1 is SGHRS, CDR2 YFSETQ, per germline. Germline trimming cut 2 bases from V and 8 bases from J; bases unmatched to any gene: 6. Sequencing was performed on peripheral blood. The chain is built from TRBV5-1 and TRBJ1-1; TRBD1 agrees at 7 bases. This receptor was obtained from a human donor in a cohort sampled during active COVID-19. This CDR3 is CASSFTLTGEAFF. The DNA of the CDR3 is TGCGCCAGCAGCTTTACTTTGACAGGGGAAGCTTTCTTT. The full variable domain, completed using reference TRBV5-1 and TRBJ1-1, is KAGVTQTPRYLIKTRGQQVTLSCSPISGHRSVSWYQQTPGQGLQFLFEYFSETQRNKGNFPGRFSGRQFSNSRSEMNVSTLELGDSALYLCASSFTLTGEAFFGQGTRLTVV.